This is a list of T cell receptor beta chains from one sample in a study of early T cells in non-severe SARS-CoV-2 infection. One entry per CDR3 protein, called by TCRdb with MiXCR from the 5' RACE reads. The sample has under 60,000 distinct CDR3 sequences; approximately 5.6% are singletons. Source material: whole blood. These receptors all stem from an adult who was a healthcare worker with PCR-confirmed SARS-CoV-2 infection or an uninfected control (not recorded which). Both conserved end residues are part of each CDR3. The order of the fields is V gene, J gene, clone size, D gene, CDR3 protein, CDR3 DNA. The D gene is left open where the match is weak. Expanded clones are given a class, and other clones once, few, many or no size at all.

>TRBV14|TRBJ2-5|NA|NA
CASSQEEVVRETQYF
TGTGCCAGCAGCCAAGAAGAGGTTGTCCGGGAGACCCAGTACTTC
>TRBV24-1|TRBJ1-2|NA|NA
CATSDPAYGYTF
TGTGCCACCAGTGATCCCGCCTATGGCTACACCTTC
>TRBV5-6|TRBJ2-2|many|NA
CASSPANFGELFF
TGTGCCAGCAGCCCAGCAAACTTCGGGGAGCTGTTTTTT
>TRBV4-3|TRBJ1-2|few|NA
CASSLRTDLNYGYTF
TGCGCCAGCAGCCTGCGGACAGACCTGAACTATGGCTACACCTTC
>TRBV11-3|TRBJ2-1|NA|NA
CASSLGRSSDNEQFF
TGTGCCAGCAGCTTAGGGCGGAGTAGCGACAATGAGCAGTTCTTC
>TRBV5-4|TRBJ2-3|many|TRBD1
CASSPGQGALDTQYF
TGTGCCAGCAGCCCGGGACAGGGGGCCTTAGATACGCAGTATTTT
>TRBV20-1|TRBJ1-1|many|NA
CSARPMSGHFWARTEAFF
TGCAGTGCTAGACCTATGTCGGGACATTTCTGGGCTAGGACTGAAGCTTTCTTT
>TRBV30|TRBJ2-1|NA|TRBD2
CAWSGSSGSYNEQFF
TGTGCCTGGAGTGGATCTAGCGGCTCCTACAATGAGCAGTTCTTC
>TRBV3-1|TRBJ2-3|few|TRBD2
CASSLGTSGRYDTQYF
TGTGCCAGCAGCCTAGGGACTAGCGGGAGATACGATACGCAGTATTTT
>TRBV5-1|TRBJ2-1|many|NA
CASSSGTPIREQFF
TGCGCCAGCAGCTCCGGGACTCCTATAAGGGAGCAGTTCTTC
>TRBV7-2|TRBJ2-5|few|NA
CASRTQETQYF
TGTGCCTCGAGGACCCAAGAGACCCAGTACTTC
>TRBV7-3|TRBJ2-2|many|NA
CASSSDTGELFF
TGTGCCAGTTCTAGCGACACCGGGGAGCTGTTTTTT
>TRBV11-2|TRBJ2-7|few|NA
CASSLSRGAYEQYF
TGTGCCAGCAGCTTATCCAGGGGGGCATACGAGCAGTACTTC
>TRBV23-1|TRBJ2-7|many|NA
CASRRVAPTNDEQYF
TGCGCCAGCAGGCGGGTGGCCCCCACTAACGACGAGCAGTACTTC
>TRBV21-1|TRBJ1-5|many|NA
CASSSRWGGNQPQHF
TGTGCCAGCAGCTCCCGATGGGGGGGCAATCAGCCCCAGCATTTT
>TRBV5-4|TRBJ1-6|many|NA
CASSRGGLEGTPLHF
TGTGCCAGCAGTCGCGGGGGGCTGGAAGGGACACCCCTCCACTTT
>TRBV7-9|TRBJ2-1|NA|NA
CASSWEERPTYNEQFF
TGTGCCAGCAGCTGGGAAGAAAGGCCGACCTACAATGAGCAGTTCTTC
>TRBV29-1|TRBJ1-2|many|NA
CSVNRDGINYGYTF
TGCAGCGTGAACCGGGACGGCATTAACTATGGCTACACCTTC